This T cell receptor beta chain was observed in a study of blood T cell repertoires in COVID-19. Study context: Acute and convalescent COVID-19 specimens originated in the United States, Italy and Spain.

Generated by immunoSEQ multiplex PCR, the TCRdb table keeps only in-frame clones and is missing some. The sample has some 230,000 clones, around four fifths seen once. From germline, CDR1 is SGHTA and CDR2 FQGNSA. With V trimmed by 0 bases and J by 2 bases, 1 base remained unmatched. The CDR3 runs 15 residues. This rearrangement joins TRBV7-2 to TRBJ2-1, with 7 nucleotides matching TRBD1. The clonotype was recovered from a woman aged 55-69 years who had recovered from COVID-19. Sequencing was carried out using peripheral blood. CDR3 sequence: CASSLAQGTYNEQFF. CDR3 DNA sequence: TGTGCCAGCAGCTTAGCACAGGGGACCTACAATGAGCAGTTCTTC.